This TCR beta chain is drawn from a study of radiotherapy plus CTLA-4 blockade in lung cancer. Across the study: Across the patients, objective responses occurred in about 19%, and disease control in roughly 30%. Whole-study findings and limits: Reportedly, early blood T cell clone dynamics best predicted response, with interferon-beta. Expansion in blood of tumor-derived TCR clones was seen after radiotherapy plus ipilimumab.

Sequencing was performed with immunoSEQ multiplex PCR; in TCRdb, only in-frame clones are kept and a portion is missing. The sample shows 90,000 to 100,000 clones, around 90% of them seen only once. This clone was observed a single time. Its antigen is undetermined. Chemo-refractory metastatic non-small-cell lung cancer patients received focal radiation with ipilimumab CTLA-4 blockade. The sequence was collected from a human donor with non-small cell lung cancer that progressed on radiotherapy plus ipilimumab. The input for sequencing was peripheral blood, taken from a patient treated with radiotherapy plus ipilimumab.

CDR3 coding DNA: TGTGCCTCTTCGGGACTTGCGAACACTGAAGCTTTCTTT. This encodes CASSGLANTEAFF. The chain has TRBV30 and TRBJ1-1; the D gene is possibly TRBD1 (5 bases). The germline gives CDR1 GTSNPN, CDR2 SVGIG (reference sequence). The CDR3 totals 13 residues. Trimming shortened V by 7 bases and J by 1 base, and 13 bases separated the two germline ends.